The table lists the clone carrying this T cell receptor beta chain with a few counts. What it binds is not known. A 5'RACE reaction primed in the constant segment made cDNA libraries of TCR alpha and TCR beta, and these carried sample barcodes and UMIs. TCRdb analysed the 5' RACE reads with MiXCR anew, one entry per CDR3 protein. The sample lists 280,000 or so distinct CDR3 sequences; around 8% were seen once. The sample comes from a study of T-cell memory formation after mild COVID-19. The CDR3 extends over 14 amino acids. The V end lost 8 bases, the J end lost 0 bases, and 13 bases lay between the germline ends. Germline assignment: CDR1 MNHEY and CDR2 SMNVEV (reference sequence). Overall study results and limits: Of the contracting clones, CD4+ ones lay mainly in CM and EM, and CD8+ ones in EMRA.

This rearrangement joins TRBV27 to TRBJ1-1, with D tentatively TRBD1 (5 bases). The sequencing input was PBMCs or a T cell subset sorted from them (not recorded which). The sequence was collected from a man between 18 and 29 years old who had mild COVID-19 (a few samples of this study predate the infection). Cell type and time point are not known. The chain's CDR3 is CASGHAGMNTEAFF. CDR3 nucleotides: TGTGCCAGCGGCCACGCAGGGATGAACACTGAAGCTTTCTTT.